This record covers a single TCR beta chain. What it binds is not known. Vbeta (60) and Jbeta (13) primers were used in the PCR. In the original workflow: Later reanalysis found around 84 million unique TCR beta chains, approximately 11 million of them shared. Libraries were prepared by immunoSEQ multiplex PCR; TCRdb keeps only in-frame clonotypes and omits some of them. The D gene and trimming were derived from the DNA, and the V and J assignments and clone size from that table. Of 150,000 to 200,000 clones in the sample, about 77% are singletons; the top ten hold about 2.5%. CDR1 is SGHNT, CDR2 YYREEE, per germline (reference sequence). The CDR3 totals 15 residues. Trimming at V came to 1 base and at J to 2 bases, leaving 3 bases not matched to a gene. The data stem from a study of cytomegalovirus exposure and HLA in healthy donors. Each donor's status was that of a healthy bone marrow donor. Whole-study findings and limits: Previously analyzed data showed that most TCR beta V segments were productive at a frequency of about 87% or about 30%. Indistinguishability led to the exclusion of some V segments, TRBV6-2 and TRBV6-3 included.

This chain connects TRBV5-4 to TRBJ2-1; TRBD1 agrees at 7 bases. The material sequenced was PBMCs. The source of this sequence is a woman in her 30s in good health and CMV-seropositive. In DNA, the CDR3 is TGTGCCAGCAGCTTGCCCCAGGGGGCCTACAATGAGCAGTTCTTC. It specifies CASSLPQGAYNEQFF.